A selection of T cell receptor beta chains follows, all from one sample in a study of identical twins. MiXCR, applied by TCRdb to the 5' RACE reads, yields one record per CDR3 protein. The table has about 530,000 distinct CDR3 sequences, 13% to 15% seen once. These same records also appear under a second study, on yellow fever vaccine responses in identical twins.

Sample: CD4+ T cells sorted from blood. These receptors came from a woman aged 18-29 years in good health. The conserved cysteine and the conserved F or W are not part of the CDR3 here. Each record gives: V gene, J gene, CDR3 protein.

>TRBV2|TRBJ2-1
ASSDTVGLAGGHEQF
>TRBV7-9|TRBJ1-1
ASSPPPEFTEAF
>TRBV5-1|TRBJ1-6
ASSKTGSNSPLH
>TRBV11-2|TRBJ2-2
ASSLTSLLTSGAYTGELF
>TRBV5-1|TRBJ2-3
ASSRLPGTSGRNADTQY
>TRBV29-1|TRBJ2-7
SVVLSRSSYEQY
>TRBV9|TRBJ2-1
ASSAPDRANEQF
>TRBV3-1|TRBJ2-1
ASSPRQGSSSYNEQF
>TRBV20-1|TRBJ2-5
SARELTAGTQY
>TRBV28|TRBJ1-2
AIHPSAGRGNYGYT
>TRBV7-6|TRBJ2-1
ASSLTPPGGVAEQF
>TRBV14|TRBJ1-2
ASSQDRRALGGYT
>TRBV4-1|TRBJ1-5
ASGETGALFQPQH
>TRBV20-1|TRBJ2-1
SAEFGGLAGGWNEQF
>TRBV18|TRBJ2-3
ASSPTRLRGDTQY
>TRBV27|TRBJ2-7
ASSITVFSYEQY
>TRBV10-3|TRBJ2-7
AISEALADYEQY
>TRBV12-3/TRBV12-4|TRBJ2-4
ASSPQFSKNIQY
>TRBV7-9|TRBJ2-5
ASSLNGETQY
>TRBV28|TRBJ2-1
ASSRPQGGGFNEQF
>TRBV14|TRBJ2-2
ASSQGTQDRGELF
>TRBV10-3|TRBJ2-7
ATGTGVIDEQY
>TRBV12-3/TRBV12-4|TRBJ2-5
ASSLWAGGFQETQY
>TRBV2|TRBJ2-1
ASKDYAANNEQF
>TRBV3-1|TRBJ1-1
ASSQGEGLSTEAF
>TRBV27|TRBJ1-5
ASSYRANQPQH
>TRBV11-2|TRBJ1-2
ASSRTPTGDFGYT
>TRBV7-6|TRBJ2-1
ASSLAPGPGDNEQF
>TRBV2|TRBJ2-2
ASSETPAGELF
>TRBV7-9|TRBJ2-5
ASSRPWSQETQY
>TRBV20-1|TRBJ2-4
SATQSTGAKNIQY
>TRBV14|TRBJ1-2
ASSQDVAGVGGGYT
>TRBV5-1|TRBJ2-3
ASSKTGTGQTRTDTQY
>TRBV7-2|TRBJ2-1
ASSLGATTEQF
>TRBV29-1|TRBJ2-3
SVSSTSGRGTQY
>TRBV6-2/TRBV6-3|TRBJ2-7
ASSYSIYRVDPGKALYEQY
>TRBV12-3/TRBV12-4|TRBJ1-5
ASSQGGGPQH
>TRBV7-3|TRBJ2-2
ASSLMTQNTGELF
>TRBV14|TRBJ2-1
ASSQGNIIGGGLL
>TRBV11-3|TRBJ2-7
ASADSYANPHEQY
>TRBV5-1|TRBJ2-1
ASSLQTPGTGNMNEQF
>TRBV12-3/TRBV12-4|TRBJ2-2
AALRRVYTGELF
>TRBV9|TRBJ2-5
ASSDGTAGGHQETQY
>TRBV10-3|TRBJ2-2
AIKDGAAHTGELF
>TRBV20-1|TRBJ1-5
SARGQTNQPQH
>TRBV18|TRBJ2-5
ASSRLAGGAETQY
>TRBV20-1|TRBJ2-5
SALTASGLQETQY
>TRBV12-3/TRBV12-4|TRBJ2-4
ASSLPGLAGALAKNIQY
>TRBV5-6|TRBJ2-7
ASSHYAAGTVIYEQY
>TRBV4-1|TRBJ2-5
ASSQERDRAETQY
>TRBV7-2|TRBJ1-1
ASRKQGASTSTEAF
>TRBV7-9|TRBJ2-2
ASNLKAPDPNTGELF
>TRBV27|TRBJ2-5
ASSPFGGQGPSGR
>TRBV6-1|TRBJ2-5
ASSPRALLQETQY
>TRBV10-3|TRBJ1-3
AISVAGTHTIY
>TRBV12-3/TRBV12-4|TRBJ2-1
ASSLRGSDEQF
>TRBV7-2|TRBJ2-1
ASSLVWGAYNEQF